The 25 T cell receptor beta chains listed next were all sequenced from one sample in a study of T-cell reconstitution after alpha-beta-depleted transplantation in children. For TCRbeta, the library was prepared with unique molecular identifiers. TCRdb re-called the PCR reads through MiXCR, storing one row per CDR3 protein. Among some 350,000 distinct CDR3 sequences listed, 9% to 12% were seen once. The sequences come from PBMCs from the stem cell graft donor, collected from the stem cell graft. These receptors came from a human donor who donated a stem cell graft to a child with acute lymphoblastic leukemia.

The V gene is TRBV5-1, the J gene TRBJ2-1; the D is unclear. Germline CDR1 is SGHRS and CDR2 is YFSETQ. This CDR3 region has 15 residues. V was clipped by 4 bases and J by 3 bases, with 14 bases between them. As DNA, the CDR3 is TGCGCCAGCAGCAGTGGAGCGAGTGTCTACAATGAGCAGTTCTTC. Translated, it gives CASSSGASVYNEQFF.

This clonotype has a handful of counts. This chain connects TRBV11-2 to TRBJ2-7, with D perhaps matching TRBD1 (5 bases). Trimming cost V 1 base and J 6 bases, with 16 bases left between them. The CDR3 is 15 residues long. Germline values: CDR1 SGHAT, CDR2 FQNNGV. CDR3 sequence: CASSLARVPRGEQYF. For the CDR3, the DNA is TGTGCCAGCAGCTTAGCTCGAGTCCCTAGGGGCGAGCAGTACTTC.

Only a few counts were recorded for this clonotype. The chain couples TRBV29-1 to TRBJ2-7; D might be TRBD1 (6 bases). The CDR3 is made up of 16 amino acids. CDR1 is SQVTM and CDR2 is ANQGSEA in the germline V gene. V was cut by 4 bases and J by 1 base, with 20 bases left in between. The CDR3 is CSVGGDSGVYSYEQYF. In nucleotides, the CDR3 is TGCAGCGTTGGAGGAGATTCAGGGGTTTATTCCTACGAGCAGTACTTC.

This clonotype was detected ten times or more. The chain employs TRBV5-1 and TRBJ1-1; no reliable D call. V lost 2 bases to trimming and J lost 3 bases, with 14 bases between them. CDR1 SGHRS and CDR2 YFSETQ come from the germline V gene. There are 15 residues in the CDR3. Written as DNA, the CDR3 is TGCGCCAGCAGCTTCTGGTCCCACGGGGACACTGAAGCTTTCTTT. Translating it yields CASSFWSHGDTEAFF.

Of note for this clonotype: A single base separates this from a much larger clone, so it may be a read error. The genes are TRBV11-1 and TRBJ2-1, with 14 bases aligning to TRBD2. CDR1 and CDR2 (germline): SGHAT, FQDESV (reference sequence). This CDR3 has 18 residues. CDR3 region: CASSPGTSGSSGYNELFF. The CDR3 DNA reads as TGTGCCAGCAGCCCGGGGACTAGCGGGAGTTCGGGTTACAATGAGCTGTTCTTC. Using reference TRBV11-1 and TRBJ2-1 for the parts outside the CDR3, the full variable domain is EAEVAQSPRYKITEKSQAVAFWCDPISGHATLYWYRQILGQGPELLVQFQDESVVDDSQLPKDRFSAERLKGVDSTLKIQPAELGDSAMYLCASSPGTSGSSGYNELFFGPGTRLTVL.

This clonotype was found a few times. V usage is TRBV5-6 and J usage is TRBJ2-1, with D maybe TRBD2 (6 bases). From germline, CDR1 is SGHDT and CDR2 YYEEEE. The CDR3 contains 17 residues. Trimming removed 3 bases at V and 5 bases at J, with 21 bases between. The CDR3 nucleotides are TGTGCCAGCAGCTCGTTTTTTGCGGGAAACCCTGACAATGAGCAGTTCTTC. Its protein is CASSSFFAGNPDNEQFF.

The chain combines TRBV5-6 with TRBJ2-1; 12 bases are a match to TRBD2. Germline V CDR1 and CDR2: SGHDT, YYEEEE. V lost 4 bases, J lost 4 bases, and 9 bases stayed unmatched. The CDR3 covers 17 residues. The CDR3: CASSPRTSGISYNEQFF. The CDR3 DNA is TGTGCCAGCAGCCCCAGGACTAGCGGGATATCTTACAATGAGCAGTTCTTC.

This clonotype has more than one count but fewer than ten. The chain is built from TRBV28 and TRBJ1-1, with a weak D call TRBD1 (6 bases). The germline V gene has CDR1 MDHEN and CDR2 SYDVKM. V lost 4 bases and J 5 bases, leaving 26 bases between the germline ends. This CDR3 region has 18 residues. In DNA form, the CDR3 reads TGTGCCAGCAGTTCAACCCTCCAGGGGTTAGAGGGAGAGACTGAAGCTTTCTTT. Amino acids: CASSSTLQGLEGETEAFF.

The genes are TRBV4-3 and TRBJ2-3; D may be TRBD2 (5 bases). The germline V gene has CDR1 LGHNA and CDR2 YSLEER. V was clipped by 1 base and J by 6 bases, with 14 bases between them. The CDR3 totals 15 residues. The CDR3 region has the DNA TGCGCCAGCAGCCAAGGGACGGAGGTCGGGGATACGCAGTATTTT. It is translated as CASSQGTEVGDTQYF.

In its sample, this clonotype was seen a few times. J is TRBJ1-5 and V is TRBV29-1; the D gene is possibly TRBD1 (5 bases). Looked up from germline, CDR1 is SQVTM and CDR2 is ANQGSEA. V lost 3 bases to trimming and J lost 4 bases, with 13 bases between them. The CDR3 has 14 residues. The CDR3 nucleotides read TGCAGCGTTGACCAGGGAGGCCCAAATCAGCCCCAGCATTTT. This encodes CSVDQGGPNQPQHF.

This clonotype has a handful of counts. V gene TRBV27 combines with J gene TRBJ2-5; 8 bases map to TRBD1. Germline values: CDR1 MNHEY, CDR2 SMNVEV (reference sequence). Germline trimming cut 3 bases from V and 1 base from J; bases unmatched to any gene: 7. CDR3 length: 16 residues. Here the CDR3 DNA reads TGTGCCAGCAGTTTGGGGACAGGTTATGGCCAAGAGACCCAGTACTTC. It codes for CASSLGTGYGQETQYF.

This clonotype was observed at least ten times. This chain joins TRBV29-1 and TRBJ1-1, with D tentatively TRBD1 (6 bases). In germline, CDR1 is SQVTM, CDR2 ANQGSEA. V gave up 5 bases and J gave up 0 bases, with 13 bases separating them. This CDR3 contains 14 residues. The CDR3 region is CSVRRQVMNTEAFF. For the CDR3, the DNA is TGCAGCGTTCGACGACAGGTAATGAACACTGAAGCTTTCTTT.

This clonotype was seen repeatedly, ten times or more. This chain connects TRBV4-1 to TRBJ1-2; D call uncertain. This CDR3 is 12 amino acids long. V lost 0 bases, J lost 4 bases, and 3 bases lay in between. CDR1 is MGHRA and CDR2 is YSYEKL in the germline V gene. The CDR3 region has the DNA TGCGCCAGCAGCCAAGATTTCTATGGCTACACCTTC. It translates to CASSQDFYGYTF.

Only a few counts were recorded for this clonotype. The chain joins TRBV29-1 to TRBJ1-6, with D maybe TRBD1 (6 bases). V shed 6 bases and J shed 7 bases, with 13 bases lying between them. There are 13 residues in the CDR3. CDR1 SQVTM and CDR2 ANQGSEA come from the germline V gene. The CDR3 spells CSVVQGPNSPLHF. The CDR3 DNA sequence: TGCAGCGTCGTACAGGGACCCAATTCACCCCTCCACTTT.

The rearrangement uses TRBV7-6 and TRBJ2-1, with 8 bases matching TRBD2. J was trimmed by 15 bases and V by 3 bases; bases with no gene match: 13. The CDR3 sequence is 14 residues long. The germline gives CDR1 SGHVS, CDR2 FNYEAQ. This CDR3 is CASSLGGAGGERFF. Written as DNA, the CDR3 is TGTGCCAGCAGCTTGGGAGGGGCGGGAGGTGAACGGTTCTTC.

The chain couples TRBV29-1 to TRBJ1-1, with D tentatively TRBD1 (5 bases). The CDR3 is made up of 14 amino acids. CDR1 is SQVTM, CDR2 ANQGSEA, per germline. Trimming shortened V by 7 bases and J by 1 base, and 16 bases separated the two germline ends. The CDR3 coding sequence is TGCAGCGCCGTCATCCGGGGGAGGAACACTGAAGCTTTCTTT. Its protein product is CSAVIRGRNTEAFF.

The sample holds many counts of this clonotype. The V call is TRBV24-1, the J call TRBJ2-1; D possibly uses TRBD1 or TRBD2 (5 bases each). Trimming left V 4 bases short and J 4 bases short, with 10 bases between. This CDR3 comprises 14 residues. The germline gives CDR1 KGHDR, CDR2 SFDVKD. For the CDR3, the DNA is TGTGCCACCAGTGAGCAGGGCGGGTACAATGAGCAGTTCTTC. Translated: CATSEQGGYNEQFF.

This clonotype occurred a few times. CDR3 region: CASSARTGANSPLHF. The CDR3 DNA is TGTGCCAGTAGTGCGCGGACAGGGGCTAATTCACCCCTCCACTTT. V gene TRBV19 combines with J gene TRBJ1-6; TRBD1 matches 9 bases. J gave up 6 bases and V 5 bases, and 5 bases lay outside the gene matches. The CDR3 runs 15 residues. Germline CDR1 and CDR2: LNHDA and SQIVND (reference sequence).

This chain links TRBV29-1 with TRBJ2-1, with no clear D. V was clipped by 0 bases and J by 5 bases, with 8 bases between them. Germline CDR1 SQVTM, CDR2 ANQGSEA. There are 13 residues in the CDR3. CDR3 protein: CSVEEFVDNEQFF. Here the CDR3 DNA reads TGCAGCGTTGAAGAGTTCGTGGACAATGAGCAGTTCTTC.

This clonotype was seen repeatedly, ten times or more. V is TRBV4-2 and J is TRBJ1-1; D remains ambiguous. Looked up from germline, CDR1 is LGHNA and CDR2 is YNFKEQ. The length of the CDR3 is 15 residues. Trimming removed 1 base at V and 1 base at J, with 10 bases between. CDR3 region: CASSQGPGRNTEAFF. CDR3 in DNA: TGTGCCAGCAGCCAAGGCCCTGGAAGGAACACTGAAGCTTTCTTT.

This clonotype was observed a handful of times. V is TRBV19 and J is TRBJ2-2; 7 nucleotides agree with TRBD1. J was trimmed by 7 bases and V by 4 bases; bases with no gene match: 6. The CDR3 loop spans 14 amino acids. The germline gives CDR1 LNHDA, CDR2 SQIVND (reference sequence). This CDR3 reads CASSTGTAVGELFF. The DNA of the CDR3 is TGTGCCAGTAGTACGGGGACAGCGGTCGGGGAGCTGTTTTTT.

This clonotype has a handful of counts. CDR3 in DNA: TGCAGCGTTGGGGCAGGGAGGACCGGGGAGCTGTTTTTT. The encoded protein is CSVGAGRTGELFF. The chain links TRBV29-1 to TRBJ2-2; TRBD2 might be the D (6 bases). The V end was cut by 4 bases, the J end by 5 bases, with 11 bases between. This CDR3 spans 13 amino acids. The germline V gene encodes CDR1 SQVTM and CDR2 ANQGSEA.

This clonotype was detected many times. This chain joins TRBV3-1 and TRBJ2-1; 12 bases are a match to TRBD2. Germline CDR1 reads LGHDT; CDR2 reads YNNKEL (reference sequence). The CDR3 length is 17 residues. V trimming: 1 base; J trimming: 2 bases; junction bases outside the gene matches: 3. The CDR3: CASSQVTSGSPYNEQFF. In DNA form, the CDR3 reads TGTGCCAGCAGCCAAGTGACTAGCGGGAGCCCCTACAATGAGCAGTTCTTC.

For this clonotype: A much more abundant neighbour one base away suggests this may be a read error. This chain joins TRBV12-3 or TRBV12-4 and TRBJ2-7, with 11 bases lining up with TRBD1. The V gene end was trimmed by 3 bases and the J gene end by 7 bases; junction bases not matched to a gene: 8. The length of the CDR3 is 15 residues. The CDR3 DNA reads as TGTGCCAGCAGTTTCTCGGGACAGGGGGTGAGGGAGCAGTACTTC. It is translated as CASSFSGQGVREQYF.

The rearrangement joins TRBV15 to TRBJ1-5; D might be TRBD1 (5 bases). The CDR3 extends over 14 amino acids. From germline, CDR1 is LNHNV and CDR2 YYDKDF (reference sequence). Trimming removed 1 base from V and 2 bases from J, with 6 bases in between. The CDR3 protein is CATSRGGGNQPQHF. CDR3 coding DNA: TGTGCCACCAGCAGAGGGGGGGGCAATCAGCCCCAGCATTTT.